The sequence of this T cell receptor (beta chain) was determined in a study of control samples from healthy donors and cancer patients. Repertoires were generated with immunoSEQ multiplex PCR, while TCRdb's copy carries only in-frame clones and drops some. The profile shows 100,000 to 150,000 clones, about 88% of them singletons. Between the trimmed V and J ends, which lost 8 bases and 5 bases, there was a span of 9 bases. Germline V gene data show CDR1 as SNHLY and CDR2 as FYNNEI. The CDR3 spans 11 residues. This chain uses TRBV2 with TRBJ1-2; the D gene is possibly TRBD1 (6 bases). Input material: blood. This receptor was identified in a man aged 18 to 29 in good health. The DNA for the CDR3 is TGTGCCAGCGGACAGAATTATGGCTACACCTTC. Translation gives CASGQNYGYTF.